The T cell receptor (beta chain) under discussion was sequenced for a study of blood T cell repertoires in COVID-19. The overall study: Collection of acute and convalescent COVID-19 samples took place in the United States, Italy and Spain. T cells, B-cell-depleted T cells, or PBMCs provided the cDNA or gDNA that served as material.

The germline V gene has CDR1 LNHDA and CDR2 SQIVND (reference sequence). The V and J ends lost 4 bases and 8 bases respectively, with 8 bases between them. There are 12 residues in the CDR3. Recruited during active infection, patients (from Seattle) were subsequently followed longitudinally. As handled by the study authors: Nucleated cell counts were estimated from reference gene primer amplification. This table comes from immunoSEQ multiplex PCR, and its TCRdb copy is limited to in-frame clones, with some not included. The V and J calls and clone size were taken over from that table, and D and trimming were inferred from the DNA. The table shows 89,000 or so clones, with roughly 90% occurring only once. This clone was detected once.

Sequenced sample: peripheral blood. This TCR derives from a man aged 45-60 years with COVID-19, enrolled during active disease. The V gene is TRBV19, the J gene TRBJ1-4, with a tentative D call TRBD1 (5 bases). The CDR3 spells CASSTDSEKLFF. In nucleotides, the CDR3 is TGTGCCAGTAGTACCGACAGCGAAAAACTGTTTTTT. Combining the CDR3 with reference TRBV19 and TRBJ1-4 gives the whole variable domain DGGITQSPKYLFRKEGQNVTLSCEQNLNHDAMYWYRQDPGQGLRLIYYSQIVNDFQKGDIAEGYSVSREKKESFPLTVTSAQKNPTAFYLCASSTDSEKLFFGSGTQLSVL.